This T cell receptor beta chain emerged from a study of blood T cell repertoires in COVID-19. Background on the study: Specimens from acute and convalescent COVID-19 originated in the United States, Italy and Spain. T cells, B-cell-depleted T cells, or PBMCs provided the cDNA or gDNA that served as material.

Libraries were prepared by immunoSEQ multiplex PCR; TCRdb keeps only in-frame clonotypes and omits some of them. The sample shows some 170,000 clones, over 70% of them seen only once. Germline CDR1 and CDR2: ENHRY and SYGVKD. The ends were cut back, 0 bases at V and 8 bases at J, with 5 bases in the middle. This CDR3 comprises 12 residues. The sequenced sample was peripheral blood. This rearrangement joins TRBV10-3 to TRBJ1-3; D gene uncertain. This sequence originates from a woman at least 80 years old with active or convalescent COVID-19. CDR3 amino acids: CAISESADTIYF. The CDR3 nucleotides read TGTGCCATCAGTGAGTCGGCGGACACCATATATTTT.